Below, 15 T cell receptor beta chains from the same sample are listed, as sequenced in a study of T cell responses to AZD1222 COVID-19 vaccine. Sequenced by immunoSEQ multiplex PCR; TCRdb stores in-frame clones only, minus some. In the table there are about 150,000 clones, roughly nine tenths of which are singletons. Sequencing used peripheral blood, obtained on day 0 of AZD1222 vaccination. The receptors derive from an adult in good health.

This clone was counted a single time. The genes are TRBV4-2 and TRBJ1-2, with 9 bases identical to TRBD1. CDR3 length: 15 residues. Looked up from germline, CDR1 is LGHNA and CDR2 is YNFKEQ. Unmatched junction bases numbered 7, after V lost 1 base and J lost 7 bases. CDR3 sequence: CASSQVGQGWAGYTF. CDR3 nucleotide sequence: TGTGCCAGCAGCCAAGTGGGACAGGGATGGGCTGGCTACACCTTC.

The chain couples TRBV7-3 to TRBJ2-5, with 9 bases identical to TRBD2. This CDR3 spans 13 amino acids. In germline, CDR1 is SGHTA, CDR2 FQGTGA. The ends lost 5 bases at V and 4 bases at J; junction bases unmatched: 2. CDR3 amino acids: CASSEGLAETQYF. In DNA, the CDR3 is TGTGCCAGCAGCGAGGGACTAGCAGAGACCCAGTACTTC.

This chain uses TRBV6-4 with TRBJ2-2; D perhaps matches TRBD1 (5 bases). Trimming stripped 4 bases from V and 0 bases from J, with 12 bases between. Germline V CDR1 and CDR2: MRHNA, SNTAGT. This CDR3 has 16 amino acids. CDR3 amino acids: CASSASSGSNTGELFF. The CDR3 DNA is TGTGCCAGCAGTGCATCCTCAGGGTCGAACACCGGGGAGCTGTTTTTT.

This rearrangement joins TRBV11-3 to TRBJ1-2; no firm D call. Trimming cost V 0 bases and J 6 bases, with 14 bases left between them. Germline assignment: CDR1 SGHNT and CDR2 YENEEA. CDR3 size: 15 residues. DNA of the CDR3: TGTGCCAGCAGCTTAGATCTCACCTCTAGGGATGGCTACACCTTC. It specifies CASSLDLTSRDGYTF.

This sequence joins TRBV7-2 and TRBJ2-3; D unresolved. Per germline, CDR1 SGHTA and CDR2 FQGNSA. The CDR3 contains 13 residues. The V end lost 4 bases, the J end lost 4 bases, and 9 bases lay between the germline ends. CDR3 region: CASSSERADTQYF. DNA for the CDR3: TGTGCCAGCAGCTCCGAAAGGGCAGATACGCAGTATTTT.

This clone showed up just a few times. The CDR3 DNA reads TGTGCCAGCGCGACCGGGACAGGGGTACTTGGCTACACCTTC. Its translation: CASATGTGVLGYTF. This chain links TRBV28 with TRBJ1-2, with 10 bases matching TRBD1. The CDR3 totals 14 residues. V gave up 8 bases and J gave up 7 bases; unmatched junction bases: 10. CDR1 is MDHEN and CDR2 is SYDVKM in the germline V gene.

This chain connects TRBV9 to TRBJ1-3; D ambiguous. CDR1 is SGDLS and CDR2 is YYNGEE in the germline V gene. V was trimmed by 3 bases and J by 0 bases, leaving 16 bases between them. The CDR3 covers 17 residues. CDR3 region: CASSARPVQDSGNTIYF. The CDR3 DNA sequence: TGTGCCAGCAGCGCCCGCCCGGTGCAGGACTCTGGAAACACCATATATTTT.

This chain links TRBV15 with TRBJ1-4; D perhaps matches TRBD1 (6 bases). Deletions cut 2 bases from V and 7 bases from J, with 20 bases between. Germline assignment: CDR1 LNHNV and CDR2 YYDKDF (reference sequence). The CDR3 length is 17 residues. For the CDR3, the DNA is TGTGCCACCAGCAGACCATTAGAAAGGGGGGCGGGTGAAAAACTGTTTTTT. It specifies CATSRPLERGAGEKLFF.

This clone has just one count. V gene TRBV19 combines with J gene TRBJ1-2; 7 nucleotides align to TRBD1. J gave up 3 bases and V 10 bases, and 8 bases lay outside the gene matches. Germline V CDR1 and CDR2: LNHDA, SQIVND (reference sequence). This CDR3 is built from 13 residues. In DNA, the CDR3 is TGTGCCACCCAGGACAGGCTCGACTATGGCTACACCTTC. Its protein product is CATQDRLDYGYTF.

The V call is TRBV28, the J call TRBJ1-1; 8 bases fit TRBD1. This CDR3 region has 18 residues. The V segment lost 2 bases and the J segment 4 bases; nucleotides outside the gene matches: 15. Germline V gene lookup returns CDR1 MDHEN and CDR2 SYDVKM. The CDR3 sequence: CASSLESRGQLWSTEAFF. In DNA, the CDR3 is TGTGCCAGCAGTTTAGAATCCAGGGGGCAGCTCTGGAGCACTGAAGCTTTCTTT.

V and J are TRBV5-1 and TRBJ1-1, with 7 bases lining up with TRBD1. The CDR3 runs 16 residues. The V gene's germline CDR1 is SGHRS and CDR2 YFSETQ. Losses at the gene ends were 0 bases for V and 2 bases for J; bases not matched to a gene: 7. The CDR3 bases are TGCGCCAGCAGCTTGGAAGGGACAGCGATTAACACTGAAGCTTTCTTT. Protein sequence: CASSLEGTAINTEAFF.

The rearrangement joins TRBV7-2 to TRBJ2-7, with 11 bases identical to TRBD2. This CDR3 spans 16 amino acids. Looked up from germline, CDR1 is SGHTA and CDR2 is FQGNSA. V trimming: 2 bases; J trimming: 2 bases; junction bases outside the gene matches: 5. CDR3: CASSLNPSGGTYEQYF. CDR3 bases: TGTGCCAGCAGCTTAAACCCTAGCGGGGGGACCTACGAGCAGTACTTC.

The chain carries TRBV7-8 and TRBJ1-2; maybe TRBD1 (6 bases). The CDR3 totals 14 residues. V lost 6 bases and J 1 base, leaving 12 bases between the germline ends. Germline CDR1 reads SGHVS; CDR2 reads FQNEAQ. This CDR3 is CASRGIRGNYGYTF. As DNA, the CDR3 is TGTGCCAGCAGGGGAATCAGGGGTAACTATGGCTACACCTTC.

The chain couples TRBV23-1 to TRBJ2-2; 8 bases match TRBD1. TRBV23-1 is an ORF, and what it does is uncertain. This CDR3 has 16 amino acids. The ends lost 4 bases at V and 2 bases at J; junction bases unmatched: 6. The DNA of the CDR3 is TGCGCCAGCAGTCCCAGGGACAGGCCCAACACCGGGGAGCTGTTTTTT. As protein: CASSPRDRPNTGELFF.

The chain links TRBV28 to TRBJ1-4; D call uncertain. Germline loops: CDR1 MDHEN, CDR2 SYDVKM. V was pared by 2 bases and J by 8 bases, with 6 bases between. This CDR3 contains 12 residues. CDR3 residues: CASSLDGEKLFF. For the CDR3, the DNA is TGTGCCAGCAGTTTAGACGGAGAAAAACTGTTTTTT.